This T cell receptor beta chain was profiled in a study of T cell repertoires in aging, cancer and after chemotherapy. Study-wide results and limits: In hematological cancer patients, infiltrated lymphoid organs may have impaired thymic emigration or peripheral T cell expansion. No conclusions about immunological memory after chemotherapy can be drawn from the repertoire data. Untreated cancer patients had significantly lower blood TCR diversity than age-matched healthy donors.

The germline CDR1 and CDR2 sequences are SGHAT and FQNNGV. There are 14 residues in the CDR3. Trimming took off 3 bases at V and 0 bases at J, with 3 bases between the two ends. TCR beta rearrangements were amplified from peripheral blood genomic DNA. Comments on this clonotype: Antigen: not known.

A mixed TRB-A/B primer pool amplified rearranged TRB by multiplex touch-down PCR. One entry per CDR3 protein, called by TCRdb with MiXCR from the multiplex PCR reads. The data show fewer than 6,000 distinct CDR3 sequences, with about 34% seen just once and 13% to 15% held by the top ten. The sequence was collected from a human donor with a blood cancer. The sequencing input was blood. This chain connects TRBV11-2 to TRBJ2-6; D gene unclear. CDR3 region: CASSFRSGANVLTF. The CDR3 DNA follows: TGTGCCAGCAGCTTTCGCTCTGGGGCCAACGTCCTGACTTTC.